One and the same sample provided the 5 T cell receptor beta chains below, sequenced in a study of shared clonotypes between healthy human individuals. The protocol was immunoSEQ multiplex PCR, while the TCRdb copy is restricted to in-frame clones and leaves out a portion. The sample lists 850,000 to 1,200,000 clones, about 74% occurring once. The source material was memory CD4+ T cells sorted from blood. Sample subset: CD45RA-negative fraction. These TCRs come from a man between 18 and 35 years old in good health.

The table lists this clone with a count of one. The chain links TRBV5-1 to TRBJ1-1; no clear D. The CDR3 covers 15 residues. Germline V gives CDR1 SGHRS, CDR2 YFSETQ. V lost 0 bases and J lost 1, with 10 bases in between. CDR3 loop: CASSLGIAANTEAFF. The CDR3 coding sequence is TGCGCCAGCAGCTTGGGAATAGCCGCGAACACTGAAGCTTTCTTT. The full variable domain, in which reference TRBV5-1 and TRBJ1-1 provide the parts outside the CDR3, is KAGVTQTPRYLIKTRGQQVTLSCSPISGHRSVSWYQQTPGQGLQFLFEYFSETQRNKGNFPGRFSGRQFSNSRSEMNVSTLELGDSALYLCASSLGIAANTEAFFGQGTRLTVV.

In nucleotides, the CDR3 is TGTGCCAGTAGTATAGCGGGGGGAACAGATACGCAGTATTTT. This gives the protein CASSIAGGTDTQYF. The rearrangement uses TRBV19 and TRBJ2-3, with 7 positions matching TRBD2. This CDR3 comprises 14 residues. V lost 1 base, J lost 3 bases, and 1 base stayed unmatched. CDR1 is LNHDA, CDR2 SQIVND, per germline (reference sequence).

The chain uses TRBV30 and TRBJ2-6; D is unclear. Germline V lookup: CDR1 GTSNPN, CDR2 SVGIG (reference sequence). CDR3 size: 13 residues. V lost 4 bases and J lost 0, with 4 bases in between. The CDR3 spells CAWTLSGANVLTF. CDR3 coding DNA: TGTGCCTGGACTCTCTCTGGGGCCAACGTCCTGACTTTC. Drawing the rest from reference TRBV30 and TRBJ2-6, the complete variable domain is SQTIHQWPATLVQPVGSPLSLECTVEGTSNPNLYWYRQAAGRGLQLLFYSVGIGQISSEVPQNLSASRPQDRQFILSSKKLLLSDSGFYLCAWTLSGANVLTFGAGSRLTVL.

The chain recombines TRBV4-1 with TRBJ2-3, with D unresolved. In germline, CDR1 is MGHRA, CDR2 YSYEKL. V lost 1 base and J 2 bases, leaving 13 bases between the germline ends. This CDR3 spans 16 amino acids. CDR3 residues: CASSQVGRAVTDTQYF. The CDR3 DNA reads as TGCGCCAGCAGCCAAGTAGGAAGGGCTGTCACAGATACGCAGTATTTT.

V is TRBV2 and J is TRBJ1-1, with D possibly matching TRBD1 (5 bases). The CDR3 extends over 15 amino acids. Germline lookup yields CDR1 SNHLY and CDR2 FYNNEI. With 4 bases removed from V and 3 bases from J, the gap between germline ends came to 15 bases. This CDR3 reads CASSGHGGGDTEAFF. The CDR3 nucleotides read TGTGCCAGCAGTGGGCATGGGGGAGGGGACACTGAAGCTTTCTTT. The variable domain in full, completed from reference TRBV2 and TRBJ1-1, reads EPEVTQTPSHQVTQMGQEVILRCVPISNHLYFYWYRQILGQKVEFLVSFYNNEISEKSEIFDDQFSVERPDGSNFTLKIRSTKLEDSAMYFCASSGHGGGDTEAFFGQGTRLTVV.